Listed below are T cell receptor beta chains from one sample, sequenced in a study of T cells in Graves' hyperthyroidism and ophthalmopathy. A single record per CDR3 protein comes from TCRdb applying MiXCR to the multiplex PCR reads. Seen here are 500,000 to 600,000 distinct CDR3 sequences, around 17% observed once, and the top ten hold more than 15%. The specimen sequenced was blood. Every receptor here comes from a woman younger than 35 with Graves' hyperthyroidism. Both conserved end residues are part of each CDR3. D genes are given only for firm matches. Clone size, where shown, is once, few, many, or a class for clones that have expanded.

TRBV7-8	.	TRBJ1-5	.	TGTGCCAGCAGCCCCTCTTTGCAGAATCAGCCCCAGCCTTTT	CASSPSLQNQPQPF
TRBV28	.	TRBJ2-2	.	TGTGCCAGCAGTTTTTCTGCGGTTCTGAGCACCGGGGAGCTGTTTTTT	CASSFSAVLSTGELFF
TRBV7-9	.	TRBJ2-7	many	TGTGCCAGCAGCTTAGGGCTCGGGCTAGCGCACTACGAGCAGTACTTC	CASSLGLGLAHYEQYF
TRBV30	.	TRBJ2-1	many	TGTGCCTGGAAGGCCTATCAGGCTGAGCAGTTCTTC	CAWKAYQAEQFF
TRBV11-2	.	TRBJ1-2	many	TGTGCCAGCAGCCAGCAATACAGAGAGCGGAGGAATGGCTACACCTTC	CASSQQYRERRNGYTF
TRBV3-1	TRBD2	TRBJ2-2	few	TGTGCCAGCAGCCAAGTCCTAGCGGGAGACACCGGGGAGCTGTTTTTT	CASSQVLAGDTGELFF
TRBV5-1	TRBD2	TRBJ2-1	few	TGCGCCAGCAGCGCGGGACTAGCGGGGGGCCTATACAATGAGCAGTTCTTC	CASSAGLAGGLYNEQFF
TRBV12-3/TRBV12-4	.	TRBJ2-5	many	TGTGCCAGCAGTTTAGTTTCGGGTTCATACCAAGAGACCCAGTACTTC	CASSLVSGSYQETQYF
TRBV2	TRBD2	TRBJ2-1	few	TGTGCCAGCATTCGGACTAGCGGGAGCAATGAGCAGTTCTTC	CASIRTSGSNEQFF
TRBV20-1	.	TRBJ2-7	once	TGCAGTGCTGTGGGCCCCGAGCGGAACTACGAGCAGTACTTC	CSAVGPERNYEQYF
TRBV2	TRBD1	TRBJ2-1	many	TGTGCCAGCAGCCATGACAGGGCCTCGCGGGATGAGCAGTTCTTC	CASSHDRASRDEQFF
TRBV20-1	TRBD2	TRBJ2-3	many	TGCAGTGCTAAGACTAGCGGGATGGATACGCAGTATTTT	CSAKTSGMDTQYF
TRBV20-1	.	TRBJ1-1	many	TGCAGTGCTAGAGATCTGACAGGCTCCGAAGCTTTCTTT	CSARDLTGSEAFF
TRBV7-9	.	TRBJ2-7	many	TGTGCCAGCAGCTTATCCGGGACTCTATCACACGAGCAGTACTTC	CASSLSGTLSHEQYF
TRBV11-2	TRBD1	TRBJ1-2	many	TGTGCCAGCAGCCGTGGACAGGGGGAGGTGGTTGGCTACACCTTC	CASSRGQGEVVGYTF
TRBV18	.	TRBJ2-7	.	TGTGCCAGCTCCCTCGGGTCCCGCTACGAACAGTACTTC	CASSLGSRYEQYF
TRBV24-1	.	TRBJ2-5	.	TGTGCCACCAGTGATTTGCAGGGTAGCGGAGTTACCAAAGAGACCCAGTACTTC	CATSDLQGSGVTKETQYF
TRBV27	.	TRBJ2-3	few	TGTGCCAGCAGTTATAGCGCGGTGGGTACAGATACGCAGTATTTT	CASSYSAVGTDTQYF
TRBV29-1	.	TRBJ2-7	few	TGCAGCGCGACGCAGGCTAGCTCCTACGAGCAGTACTTC	CSATQASSYEQYF
TRBV7-9	TRBD2	TRBJ2-6	.	TGTGCCAGCAGCCCGGGGGACTACTCCTCTGGGGCCAACGTCCTGACTTTC	CASSPGDYSSGANVLTF
TRBV24-1	TRBD1	TRBJ2-1	few	TGTGCCACCAGCCCCGGGACAGGGGTTCGTGAGCAGTTCTTC	CATSPGTGVREQFF
TRBV6-1	.	TRBJ2-3	few	TGTGCCAGCAAAAAAGGGTACGGGGGAACAGATACGCAGTATTTT	CASKKGYGGTDTQYF
TRBV6-1	TRBD2	TRBJ2-1	few	TGTGCCAGCAATGGGGCTAGCGGGAGGCTCTACAATGAGCAGTTCTTC	CASNGASGRLYNEQFF
TRBV9	.	TRBJ2-2	few	TGTGCCAGCAGCGAAAATGAGAGGACAGCGAACACCGGGGAGCTGTTTTTT	CASSENERTANTGELFF
TRBV6-1	.	TRBJ2-3	.	TGTGCCTTCAGGGATCTCCGGTCCCTGGTGGCAGATACGCAGTATTTT	CAFRDLRSLVADTQYF
TRBV5-6	.	TRBJ2-3	.	TGTGCCAGCAGCTTTGGGTCTAAGCCAGATACGCAGTATTTT	CASSFGSKPDTQYF
TRBV28	.	TRBJ1-1	many	TGTGCCAGCAGTTCTCCGACAGTTTCGAACACTGAAGCTTTCTTT	CASSSPTVSNTEAFF
TRBV29-1	.	TRBJ2-1	few	TGCAGCGTTCGCCTTTCCTACAATGAGCAGTTCTTC	CSVRLSYNEQFF
TRBV28	.	TRBJ2-1	many	TGTGCCAGCGGGAGGACTAACAATGAGCAGTTCTTC	CASGRTNNEQFF
TRBV11-3	.	TRBJ2-3	many	TGTGCCAGCAGCGAACGACAGCCAGGGAGCACAGATACGCAGTATTTT	CASSERQPGSTDTQYF
TRBV5-1	.	TRBJ2-7	few	TGCGCCAGCAGCTTGGAGGGACAATACTACGAGCAGTACTTC	CASSLEGQYYEQYF
TRBV7-3	.	TRBJ1-2	many	TGTGCCAGCAGCTCAGCACTCCGGGGTTCTTACACCTTC	CASSSALRGSYTF
TRBV19	.	TRBJ1-5	.	TGTGCCAGTAGTCCCGACCGAATCAGCGTAAATCAGCCCCAGCATTTT	CASSPDRISVNQPQHF
TRBV7-2	TRBD2	TRBJ2-5	many	TGTGCCAGCAGTTCAAGGATAGCGGGGGGGTCAGAGACCCAGTACTTC	CASSSRIAGGSETQYF
TRBV7-2	.	TRBJ2-1	many	TGTGCCAGCAGCTTAGCCACAGCAGGCCAGCAGTTCTTC	CASSLATAGQQFF
TRBV12-3/TRBV12-4	.	TRBJ1-1	many	TGTGCCAGCAGTTTAGGGAACACTGAAGCTTTCTTT	CASSLGNTEAFF
TRBV12-3/TRBV12-4	TRBD1	TRBJ2-7	few	TGTGCCAGCAGTTTAATGGGACAGCTCTACGAGCAGTACTTC	CASSLMGQLYEQYF
TRBV18	.	TRBJ1-1	many	TGTGCCAGCTCACCACGGGACACAAACACTGAAGCTTTCTTT	CASSPRDTNTEAFF
TRBV10-2	.	TRBJ1-1	few	TGCGCCAGCAACCAGAGGGGGGGCACTGAAGCTTTCTTT	CASNQRGGTEAFF
TRBV20-1	.	TRBJ2-5	many	TGCAGTGATACGGTGGGGGTCCAACAGACCCAGTACTTC	CSDTVGVQQTQYF
TRBV16	.	TRBJ1-5	few	TGTGCCAGCAGCCAATCGACCGGGGGTCCGAGCAATCAGCCCCAGCATTTT	CASSQSTGGPSNQPQHF